This T cell receptor beta chain originates from a study of shared T cell receptors in the human thymus. TCRdb's table, derived via immunoSEQ multiplex PCR, lists solely in-frame clones and lacks some. The data hold about 660,000 clones, with approximately 87% observed a single time. The length of the CDR3 is 16 residues. Germline assignment: CDR1 SGHNT and CDR2 YYREEE (reference sequence). V lost 0 bases and J 3 bases, leaving 13 bases between the germline ends. The data also belong to a second study, concerning human thymus T cells. From that paper: Resections from corrective heart surgery provided thymus tissue. The related literature has documented a marked overlap of thymic repertoires among unrelated individuals.

The clonotype was recovered from a boy younger than two with a congenital heart defect. Sequences were obtained from thymocytes. The rearrangement joins TRBV5-4 to TRBJ1-5, with TRBD1 as a possible D gene (5 bases). The CDR3 sequence is CASSLGCSGPNQPQHF. The DNA of the CDR3 is TGTGCCAGCAGCTTGGGATGTTCAGGGCCCAATCAGCCCCAGCATTTT.